These T cell receptor beta chains were read from a single sample in a study of T cells after somatic rescue of genetic block. The assay was immunoSEQ multiplex PCR, and TCRdb's table has in-frame clones only and misses some. The table has over 95,000 clones, around 90% seen once. Sequenced input: peripheral blood mononuclear cells (PBMCs). These receptor sequences come from a woman younger than 30. Both conserved end residues are part of each CDR3. The D gene is left open where the match is weak. Not all rows give a size; the values are once, few, many and, for expanded clones, a class.

J gene: TRBJ1-2; D gene: -; clone size: -; V gene: TRBV4-1; CDR3 DNA: TGCGCCAGCAGCCAAGTGGCGGCCAGAGGCCTTGGCTACACCTTC; CDR3 protein: CASSQVAARGLGYTF
J gene: TRBJ1-4; D gene: -; clone size: -; V gene: TRBV6-1; CDR3 DNA: TGTGCCAGCAGTACAAGGACAGCGGGGAGTGAAAAACTGTTTTTT; CDR3 protein: CASSTRTAGSEKLFF
J gene: TRBJ1-4; D gene: -; clone size: -; V gene: TRBV15; CDR3 DNA: TGTGCCACCAGCAGCGGGGGAAAACTGTTTTTT; CDR3 protein: CATSSGGKLFF
J gene: TRBJ2-7; D gene: -; clone size: -; V gene: TRBV2; CDR3 DNA: TGTGCCAGCAGGATCTCCTACGAGCAGTACTTC; CDR3 protein: CASRISYEQYF
J gene: TRBJ1-3; D gene: -; clone size: -; V gene: TRBV9; CDR3 DNA: TGTGCCAGCAGCGTACATGCGGCAGGAGGAAACACCATATATTTT; CDR3 protein: CASSVHAAGGNTIYF
J gene: TRBJ2-7; D gene: TRBD2; clone size: -; V gene: TRBV4-3; CDR3 DNA: TGCGCCAGCAGCCTGGGACTAGCGGGGGGGCATTACGAGCAGTACTTC; CDR3 protein: CASSLGLAGGHYEQYF
J gene: TRBJ1-4; D gene: -; clone size: once; V gene: TRBV19; CDR3 DNA: TGTGCCAGTAGTGGAGAGGGGCGGCCAGGAGGCGAAAAACTGTTTTTT; CDR3 protein: CASSGEGRPGGEKLFF
J gene: TRBJ1-2; D gene: TRBD1; clone size: -; V gene: TRBV9; CDR3 DNA: TGTGCCAGCAGCGCAGGAATAAGGGACAGTGGGATCTATGGCTACACCTTC; CDR3 protein: CASSAGIRDSGIYGYTF
J gene: TRBJ2-2; D gene: -; clone size: -; V gene: TRBV6-1; CDR3 DNA: TGTGCCAGCGGGGCATCCCGCACCGGGGAGCTGTTTTTT; CDR3 protein: CASGASRTGELFF
J gene: TRBJ1-4; D gene: TRBD1; clone size: -; V gene: TRBV7-2; CDR3 DNA: TGTGCCAGCAGTTTTCAGGGGGCTGTCGGTGAAAAACTGTTTTTT; CDR3 protein: CASSFQGAVGEKLFF
J gene: TRBJ1-4; D gene: TRBD1; clone size: -; V gene: TRBV6-5; CDR3 DNA: TGTGCCAGCAGTCCAGGGGGCGCTGGGTCACAAAAACTGTTTTTT; CDR3 protein: CASSPGGAGSQKLFF
J gene: TRBJ2-1; D gene: -; clone size: -; V gene: TRBV7-8; CDR3 DNA: TGTGCCAGCAGCTTAGCCGGACACCGCGAAGTCTTC; CDR3 protein: CASSLAGHREVF
J gene: TRBJ1-6; D gene: -; clone size: -; V gene: TRBV19; CDR3 DNA: TGTGCCAGTAGTATATTCGAAGGTGAAGGTTCACCCCTCCACTTT; CDR3 protein: CASSIFEGEGSPLHF
J gene: TRBJ1-1; D gene: -; clone size: -; V gene: TRBV19; CDR3 DNA: TGTGCCAGTAGTATTCCCAGTTGGGACACTGAAGCTTTCTTT; CDR3 protein: CASSIPSWDTEAFF
J gene: TRBJ2-5; D gene: TRBD2; clone size: -; V gene: TRBV6-6; CDR3 DNA: TGTGCCAGCAGTTACGAAGCTAGCGGGGGGGAGACCCAGTACTTC; CDR3 protein: CASSYEASGGETQYF
J gene: TRBJ1-6; D gene: -; clone size: -; V gene: TRBV9; CDR3 DNA: TGTGCCAGCAGCGACAAAGGTGGAATGTCCTATAATTCACCCCTCCACTTT; CDR3 protein: CASSDKGGMSYNSPLHF
J gene: TRBJ1-1; D gene: TRBD1; clone size: -; V gene: TRBV28; CDR3 DNA: TGTGCCAGCAGTTTTCGACAGGGGGCGAGGATGTGGACTGAAGCTTTCTTT; CDR3 protein: CASSFRQGARMWTEAFF
J gene: TRBJ1-6; D gene: -; clone size: -; V gene: TRBV30; CDR3 DNA: TGTGGGGGGGGTAATTCACCCCTCCACTTT; CDR3 protein: CGGGNSPLHF
J gene: TRBJ1-6; D gene: -; clone size: -; V gene: TRBV4-3; CDR3 DNA: TGCGCCAGCAGCCAAGGAGTTCGGCAGGGAGGTAATTCATCCCTCCACTTT; CDR3 protein: CASSQGVRQGGNSSLHF
J gene: TRBJ2-1; D gene: -; clone size: -; V gene: TRBV7-2; CDR3 DNA: TGTGCCAGCAGCATGAGCTCCTACAATGAGCAGTTCTTC; CDR3 protein: CASSMSSYNEQFF
J gene: TRBJ2-7; D gene: TRBD1; clone size: -; V gene: TRBV7-3; CDR3 DNA: TGTGCCAGCAGCCCGGGTGGGCAGGGGGCGCGGGAGCAGTACTTC; CDR3 protein: CASSPGGQGAREQYF
J gene: TRBJ2-7; D gene: TRBD1; clone size: -; V gene: TRBV7-8; CDR3 DNA: TGTGCCAGCAGCCCACTGAGGAGGGCAGGGGGCGTCTACGAGCAGTACTTC; CDR3 protein: CASSPLRRAGGVYEQYF
J gene: TRBJ1-5; D gene: -; clone size: few; V gene: TRBV2; CDR3 DNA: TGTGCCAGCAGAGGGGACGACGGCAATCAGCCCCAGCATTTT; CDR3 protein: CASRGDDGNQPQHF
J gene: TRBJ1-1; D gene: -; clone size: -; V gene: TRBV5-1; CDR3 DNA: TGCGCCAGCAGCTTGTCATCAGGGAAGTGGGACACTGAAGCTTTCTTT; CDR3 protein: CASSLSSGKWDTEAFF
J gene: TRBJ2-7; D gene: -; clone size: -; V gene: TRBV5-1; CDR3 DNA: TGCGCCAGCAGCCCCCCAAGCTCCTACGAGCAGTACTTC; CDR3 protein: CASSPPSSYEQYF
J gene: TRBJ2-1; D gene: TRBD1; clone size: -; V gene: TRBV6-1; CDR3 DNA: TGTGCCAGCAGTGCGGACAGGTGGGGCCCCTACAATGAGCAGTTCTTC; CDR3 protein: CASSADRWGPYNEQFF
J gene: TRBJ1-2; D gene: -; clone size: -; V gene: TRBV18; CDR3 DNA: TGTGCCAGCTCCCTGAGAGGCAGGGGCTCTGACTATGGCTACACCTTC; CDR3 protein: CASSLRGRGSDYGYTF
J gene: TRBJ2-2; D gene: -; clone size: -; V gene: TRBV4-3; CDR3 DNA: TGCGCCAGCAGCCAAGAGTCGGCAGGGAACACCGGGGAGCTGTTTTTT; CDR3 protein: CASSQESAGNTGELFF
J gene: TRBJ2-1; D gene: -; clone size: -; V gene: TRBV30; CDR3 DNA: TGTGCCTGGAATCGGGGGAGCTCCTACAATGAGCAGTTCTTC; CDR3 protein: CAWNRGSSYNEQFF
J gene: TRBJ2-2; D gene: -; clone size: -; V gene: TRBV29-1; CDR3 DNA: TGCAGCGTTGATGAGGGATACACCGGGGAGCTGTTTTTT; CDR3 protein: CSVDEGYTGELFF
J gene: TRBJ2-1; D gene: -; clone size: -; V gene: TRBV6-5; CDR3 DNA: TGTGCCAGCACCCCAGGGAACTCCTACAATGAGCAGTTCTTC; CDR3 protein: CASTPGNSYNEQFF
J gene: TRBJ1-5; D gene: -; clone size: -; V gene: TRBV19; CDR3 DNA: TGTGCCAGTAGTCCTTGGGGGAGCAATCAGCCCCAGCATTTT; CDR3 protein: CASSPWGSNQPQHF
J gene: TRBJ1-6; D gene: TRBD1; clone size: -; V gene: TRBV2; CDR3 DNA: TGTGCCAGCACCATTTCGACAGGGGAGAATTCACCCCTCCACTTT; CDR3 protein: CASTISTGENSPLHF
J gene: TRBJ2-5; D gene: TRBD1; clone size: once; V gene: TRBV5-1; CDR3 DNA: TGCGCCAGCGTTAGAACAGGGGGTCAAGAGACCCAGTACTTC; CDR3 protein: CASVRTGGQETQYF
J gene: TRBJ1-2; D gene: TRBD1; clone size: -; V gene: TRBV14; CDR3 DNA: TGTGCCAGCAGCCCGTCAGACAGGGGGAAGTATCGTAACTATGGCTACACCTTC; CDR3 protein: CASSPSDRGKYRNYGYTF
J gene: TRBJ2-7; D gene: -; clone size: -; V gene: TRBV7-8; CDR3 DNA: TGTGCCAGCAGCGCTCCACTGAGGTTCGGTCTTTACGAGCAGTACTTC; CDR3 protein: CASSAPLRFGLYEQYF
J gene: TRBJ2-7; D gene: TRBD1; clone size: -; V gene: TRBV5-3; CDR3 DNA: TGTGCCAGAAGCTTGGTGGGACAGCGCACCTACGAGCAGTACTTC; CDR3 protein: CARSLVGQRTYEQYF
J gene: TRBJ1-3; D gene: -; clone size: -; V gene: TRBV5-1; CDR3 DNA: TGCGCCAGCAGCTTCGACAGCAGCTCTGGAAACACCATATATTTT; CDR3 protein: CASSFDSSSGNTIYF
J gene: TRBJ2-1; D gene: TRBD2; clone size: -; V gene: TRBV14; CDR3 DNA: TGTGCCAGCAGCCCAAGATTCGAACTAGCGGGGGGGGAGCAGTTCTTC; CDR3 protein: CASSPRFELAGGEQFF
J gene: TRBJ1-2; D gene: TRBD1; clone size: -; V gene: TRBV6-6; CDR3 DNA: TGTGCCAGCAGTCCGCTAGCAACAGGGGATGGCTACACCTTC; CDR3 protein: CASSPLATGDGYTF
J gene: TRBJ1-2; D gene: TRBD1; clone size: -; V gene: TRBV18; CDR3 DNA: TGTGCCAGCTCACGAGACAGGGGCTATGGCTACACCTTC; CDR3 protein: CASSRDRGYGYTF
J gene: TRBJ1-1; D gene: -; clone size: -; V gene: TRBV4-1; CDR3 DNA: TGCGCCAGCAGCCAATTCAGGATGAACACTGAAGCTTTCTTT; CDR3 protein: CASSQFRMNTEAFF
J gene: TRBJ1-5; D gene: TRBD1; clone size: -; V gene: TRBV9; CDR3 DNA: TGTGCCAGCAGCGCAGGACAGGGGCGACAGCCCCAGCATTTT; CDR3 protein: CASSAGQGRQPQHF
J gene: TRBJ1-5; D gene: TRBD1; clone size: -; V gene: TRBV25-1; CDR3 DNA: TGTGCCAGCAGTGCCCTACCCAGGGGGGGCGATCAGCCCCAGCATTTT; CDR3 protein: CASSALPRGGDQPQHF
J gene: TRBJ1-5; D gene: TRBD1; clone size: -; V gene: TRBV4-2; CDR3 DNA: TGTGCCAGCAGCCATCCCACAGGGGGCGGGAATCAGCCCCAGCATTTT; CDR3 protein: CASSHPTGGGNQPQHF
J gene: TRBJ1-2; D gene: -; clone size: -; V gene: TRBV18; CDR3 DNA: TGTGCCAGCTCACTGACTTTCCGGGACCTAAAGAATAACTATGGCTACACCTTC; CDR3 protein: CASSLTFRDLKNNYGYTF
J gene: TRBJ2-5; D gene: TRBD1; clone size: once; V gene: TRBV2; CDR3 DNA: TGTGCCAGCAGTCCACGGACAGGGGGCCTTCTGGAGACCCAGTACTTC; CDR3 protein: CASSPRTGGLLETQYF
J gene: TRBJ2-7; D gene: -; clone size: -; V gene: TRBV5-6; CDR3 DNA: TGTGCCAGCAGCTTGGTGGGAGGAAGCTCCTACGAGCAGTACTTC; CDR3 protein: CASSLVGGSSYEQYF
J gene: TRBJ2-2; D gene: TRBD1; clone size: -; V gene: TRBV4-1; CDR3 DNA: TGCGCCAGCAGCCAGGACAGGGAGATAAGCACCGGGGAGCTGTTTTTT; CDR3 protein: CASSQDREISTGELFF
J gene: TRBJ2-5; D gene: TRBD1; clone size: -; V gene: TRBV11-3; CDR3 DNA: TGTGCCAGCAGTTATTCAGGGGGAAGGAAGACCCAGTACTTC; CDR3 protein: CASSYSGGRKTQYF
J gene: TRBJ1-2; D gene: -; clone size: -; V gene: TRBV18; CDR3 DNA: TGTGCCAGCTCATTGTGGGAGGAAGCTAACTATGGCTACACCTTC; CDR3 protein: CASSLWEEANYGYTF
J gene: TRBJ2-7; D gene: TRBD1; clone size: once; V gene: TRBV29-1; CDR3 DNA: TGCAGCGTTGAAAACAGGGGAAGTGGCGAGCAGTACTTC; CDR3 protein: CSVENRGSGEQYF
J gene: TRBJ1-4; D gene: -; clone size: -; V gene: TRBV9; CDR3 DNA: TGTGCCAGCAGCGTAGACCCAGGAACTAATGAAAAACTGTTTTTT; CDR3 protein: CASSVDPGTNEKLFF
J gene: TRBJ1-4; D gene: TRBD1; clone size: -; V gene: TRBV5-1; CDR3 DNA: TGCGCCAGCAGCTCCTGGACAGGCGGAAATGAAAAACTGTTTTTT; CDR3 protein: CASSSWTGGNEKLFF
J gene: TRBJ1-1; D gene: -; clone size: -; V gene: TRBV25-1; CDR3 DNA: TGTGCCAGCAGTGATATTGGCAGGGTCCACGTTGAAGCTTTCTTT; CDR3 protein: CASSDIGRVHVEAFF